Listed below are T cell receptor beta chains from one sample, sequenced in a study of blood T cell repertoires in COVID-19. Clones were read by immunoSEQ multiplex PCR, and TCRdb kept only the in-frame ones, dropping some. The sample lists more than 95,000 clones; roughly nine tenths were seen once. The sequenced sample was peripheral blood. The receptors were gathered from a man between 70 and 80 years old who had recovered from COVID-19. Each CDR3 is given with its conserved first and last residue. A D gene is named only where the DNA matches it firmly. Size tells how often a clone was seen (once, few, many) or the class of an expanded clone, and some rows leave it out.

16 | TRBD2 | few | TRBJ2-1 | TRBV24-1 | TGTGCCACCAGTGCTTCGGGGGGGCCATCCTACAATGAGCAGTTCTTC | CATSASGGPSYNEQFF
15 | TRBD1 | . | TRBJ2-7 | TRBV27 | TGTGCCAGTAGGGGACAGGGAAGATCTGGATACGAGCAGTACTTC | CASRGQGRSGYEQYF
13 | . | . | TRBJ2-7 | TRBV7-2 | TGTGCCAGCAGCTTAGCAGGACAATACGAGCAGTACTTC | CASSLAGQYEQYF
15 | . | . | TRBJ2-3 | TRBV4-2 | TGTGCCAGCAGCCAAGTTTCCGGAGGGACAGATACGCAGTATTTT | CASSQVSGGTDTQYF
13 | . | . | TRBJ1-1 | TRBV28 | TGTGCCAGCAGGAGGGAACTAGACACTGAAGCTTTCTTT | CASRRELDTEAFF
16 | TRBD2 | once | TRBJ2-3 | TRBV19 | TGTGCCAGTAGTCTCGCGGGAGGATATAACACAGATACGCAGTATTTT | CASSLAGGYNTDTQYF
13 | TRBD1 | . | TRBJ1-1 | TRBV12-3/TRBV12-4 | TGTGCCAGCATAGACAGGGGGAACACTGAAGCTTTCTTT | CASIDRGNTEAFF
13 | . | . | TRBJ2-7 | TRBV6-6 | TGTGCCAGCAGTTTCACAGTCTCCTACGAGCAGTACTTC | CASSFTVSYEQYF
15 | . | . | TRBJ2-7 | TRBV5-1 | TGCGCCAGCAGCTTGAGTCAGGGTAGTCCCTACGAGCAGTACTTC | CASSLSQGSPYEQYF
13 | TRBD1 | . | TRBJ1-2 | TRBV5-6 | TGTGCCAGCAGCTTGCGACAGGGGATTGGCTACACCTTC | CASSLRQGIGYTF